This T cell receptor (beta chain) was captured in a study of T cell repertoires and HLA-DP antigens. Comments on this clone: The antigen remains unidentified.

Primers targeted 54 TRBV and 13 TRBJ segments. Clones were read by immunoSEQ multiplex PCR, and TCRdb kept only the in-frame ones, dropping some. The table shows about 89,000 clones, with roughly 86% occurring only once. The CDR3 is 13 residues long. V gave up 3 bases and J gave up 6 bases; unmatched junction bases: 3. Germline V gene lookup returns CDR1 LNHDA and CDR2 SQIVND (reference sequence). Sequenced input: CD4+ T cells from PBMCs. V and J are TRBV19 and TRBJ2-3; 7 bases are shared with TRBD2. This sequence originates from a man in his forties or fifties in good health and CMV-seronegative. The CDR3 DNA is TGTGCCAGTAGTATCCCCGGGGGGGATACGCAGTATTTT. Its translation is CASSIPGGDTQYF.